A selection of T cell receptor beta chains follows, all from one sample in a study of blood T cell repertoires in COVID-19. The assay was immunoSEQ multiplex PCR, and TCRdb's table has in-frame clones only and misses some. Among around 170,000 clones listed, approximately 91% were seen once. The sequencing input was peripheral blood. The source of these receptors is a man aged 50 to 60 with acute or convalescent COVID-19. Each CDR3 is given with its conserved first and last residue. Size values are once, few and many counts, or a class for expanded clones, and some rows have none.

>TRBV7-2|once
CASSLRGLEAFF
>TRBV11-3|NA
CASSWTGELYEQYF
>TRBV19|NA
CASTTSTDSYGYTF
>TRBV12-2|NA
CASRFHRTGPMNTEAFF
>TRBV7-9|NA
CASSLEGQGNTGNTIYF
>TRBV5-1|NA
CASSLAPAREGQTQYF
>TRBV7-3|NA
CASSPGLAARETQYF
>TRBV6-6|NA
CASSYRGQNYGYTF
>TRBV24-1|NA
CATSQVGRSTGELFF
>TRBV11-3|NA
CASSATGDETQYF
>TRBV4-1|NA
CASSPGRQGVPRTQYF
>TRBV10-3|NA
CAISGSRQGQASEKLFF
>TRBV28|NA
CASSLTGSSYEQYF
>TRBV3-1/TRBV3-2|NA
CASSQQTTGLFF
>TRBV7-9|NA
CASSPRTGIYGYTF
>TRBV6-5|NA
CASSIRTGGLTEAFF
>TRBV2|once
CASRQDSASTDTQYF
>TRBV2|NA
CASSDTRGTGETQYF
>TRBV28|NA
CASRAGVLETQYF
>TRBV27|NA
CASSPVTGSVTEQYF
>TRBV15|NA
CATGGTSGFEQFF
>TRBV27|few
CASSREGANEKLFF
>TRBV27|NA
CASSLVALPNSPLHF
>TRBV5-6|NA
CASSRTGSDTQYF
>TRBV5-3|NA
CARGSSGKNEQYF
>TRBV12-3/TRBV12-4|once
CAIKDEAGDGYTF
>TRBV6-2/TRBV6-3|NA
CASSPISGGDQYF
>TRBV2|NA
CASSGGTSGNTIYF
>TRBV5-4|NA
CASSLAPTSGSYEQYF
>TRBV9|NA
CASSVGGTGNEKLFF
>TRBV28|NA
CWGRLGQGCTGELFF
>TRBV7-9|NA
CASSLTARGNTEAFF
>TRBV6-6|NA
CASRLPGSYNEQFF
>TRBV7-9|NA
CASSSQGGLADTPYEQYF
>TRBV7-6|NA
CASSPLRVTDTGELFF
>TRBV10-3|once
CAIRENRAKNIQYF
>TRBV5-1|NA
CASSTGLAWYNEQFF
>TRBV5-1|NA
CASSYSGISSYEQYF
>TRBV7-9|NA
CASSLLGASSHEQFF
>TRBV27|NA
CASSGSRKNEKLFF
>TRBV5-5|NA
CASSPQRTSGSSGANVLTF
>TRBV2|NA
CASRGRTGMNTEAFF
>TRBV13|NA
CASRKQGNTEAFF
>TRBV7-2|NA
CASSLDPFYTYEQYF
>TRBV28|NA
CASSSGQGNTGELFF
>TRBV5-1|NA
CATTTGSTDTQYF
>TRBV2|NA
CASRRAGNNEQFF
>TRBV10-3|NA
CAISATGFEAFF
>TRBV11-2|NA
CASSFPGSRAYEQYF
>TRBV6-6|NA
CASSYGDRDAETQYF
>TRBV7-9|few
CASSGGAGGLGYTF
>TRBV5-8|NA
CASSPGGVGEAFF